These 23 T cell receptor beta chains share one sample of origin, sequenced in a study of technical replicates of blood from a handful of donors. Repertoires were generated with immunoSEQ multiplex PCR, while TCRdb's copy carries only in-frame clones and drops some. Of about 70,000 clones listed, approximately 93% are singletons. Specimen: T cells isolated from PBMCs. These receptors were collected from a human donor in good health.

The genes are TRBV19 and TRBJ2-1; no clear D. CDR1 and CDR2 from the germline V gene are LNHDA and SQIVND (reference sequence). The CDR3 is 16 residues long. V lost 3 bases and J 7 bases, leaving 19 bases between the germline ends. The CDR3: CASSMRHRLVGNEQFF. CDR3 in DNA: TGTGCCAGTAGTATGCGACACCGTTTAGTGGGTAATGAGCAGTTCTTC.

This chain connects TRBV14 to TRBJ2-7; a possible D gene is TRBD2 (6 bases). V lost 8 bases and J lost 4, with 12 bases in between. Germline V lookup: CDR1 SGHDN, CDR2 FVKESK. The CDR3 has 12 residues. CDR3 in amino acids: CASQGDFYEQYF. In DNA, the CDR3 is TGTGCCAGCCAAGGGGACTTTTACGAGCAGTACTTC. Full variable domain (missing parts from reference TRBV14 and TRBJ2-7): EAGVTQFPSHSVIEKGQTVTLRCDPISGHDNLYWYRRVMGKEIKFLLHFVKESKQDESGMPNNRFLAERTGGTYSTLKVQPAELEDSGVYFCASQGDFYEQYFGPGTRLTVT.

This chain connects TRBV30 to TRBJ1-1; D is uncertain. V was pared by 1 base and J by 7 bases, with 10 bases between. CDR3 size: 12 residues. Germline CDR1 reads GTSNPN; CDR2 reads SVGIG (reference sequence). Here the CDR3 DNA reads TGTGCCTGGAGTGAAACTGTTGGTGAAGCTTTCTTT. This codes for CAWSETVGEAFF.

This clone was recorded once. The V gene is TRBV29-1, the J gene TRBJ1-1, with 7 nucleotides matching TRBD1. The length of the CDR3 is 14 residues. J lost 1 base, V lost 4 bases, and 6 bases had no gene match. Per germline, CDR1 SQVTM and CDR2 ANQGSEA. CDR3 coding DNA: TGCAGCGTTGTCAGGGGGGTTGGGAACACTGAAGCTTTCTTT. Protein product: CSVVRGVGNTEAFF. Full variable domain (missing parts from reference TRBV29-1 and TRBJ1-1): SAVISQKPSRDICQRGTSLTIQCQVDSQVTMMFWYRQQPGQSLTLIATANQGSEATYESGFVIDKFPISRPNLTFSTLTVSNMSPEDSSIYLCSVVRGVGNTEAFFGQGTRLTVV.

The chain couples TRBV14 to TRBJ2-7, with a tentative D call TRBD1 (5 bases). The CDR3 has 14 residues. V was cut by 3 bases and J by 0 bases, with 9 bases left in between. Germline values: CDR1 SGHDN, CDR2 FVKESK. DNA of the CDR3: TGTGCCAGCAGCCAGATAGGGGTCTCCTACGAGCAGTACTTC. Amino acid sequence: CASSQIGVSYEQYF.

The CDR3 region is CASAYSGDLFSYNEQFF. The CDR3, as DNA: TGTGCCAGCGCCTACTCGGGGGACTTGTTCTCCTACAATGAGCAGTTCTTC. The gene calls are TRBV18 and TRBJ2-1; maybe TRBD2 (6 bases). The germline gives CDR1 KGHSH, CDR2 LQKENI. This CDR3 is 17 amino acids long. Trimming removed 8 bases from V and 0 bases from J, with 20 bases in between.

V is TRBV28 and J is TRBJ1-2; 7 bases are shared with TRBD1. The CDR3 covers 13 residues. Germline CDR1 and CDR2: MDHEN and SYDVKM. Trimming took 6 bases from V and 5 from J; bases not matched to a gene: 6. CDR3 in DNA: TGTGCCAGCAGCTTGACAGGGTCTTATGGCTACACCTTC. Protein: CASSLTGSYGYTF.

The rearrangement links TRBV19 to TRBJ1-1, with TRBD1 as a possible D gene (6 bases). The ends were cut back, 3 bases at V and 1 base at J, with 15 bases in the middle. The CDR3 contains 16 residues. From germline, CDR1 is LNHDA and CDR2 SQIVND (reference sequence). The DNA for the CDR3 is TGTGCCAGTAGTATTTATGGGCAGGGGTGGAACACTGAAGCTTTCTTT. Protein: CASSIYGQGWNTEAFF.

This clone was detected only once. The chain links TRBV19 to TRBJ2-7, with D possibly being TRBD2 (5 bases). Trimming pared 6 bases from V and 2 bases from J, leaving 11 bases between. Germline V gene data show CDR1 as LNHDA and CDR2 as SQIVND (reference sequence). The CDR3 is made up of 13 amino acids. In DNA, the CDR3 is TGTGCCAGTAGCAGGACTGTCACCTACGAGCAGTACTTC. Amino acids: CASSRTVTYEQYF.

The chain joins TRBV2 to TRBJ2-7, with D perhaps matching TRBD1 (6 bases). Germline V CDR1 and CDR2: SNHLY, FYNNEI. This CDR3 has 12 residues. The V end was cut by 11 bases, the J end by 3 bases, with 14 bases between. The CDR3 is CAGGSAGYEQYF. The CDR3 DNA reads as TGTGCCGGGGGCAGCGCGGGCTACGAGCAGTACTTC.

CDR3 protein: CASSHRQGRETQYF. CDR3 nucleotide sequence: TGCGCCAGCAGCCACCGACAGGGGAGAGAGACCCAGTACTTC. The chain recombines TRBV4-1 with TRBJ2-5; 8 bases align to TRBD1. The CDR3 runs to 14 residues. V trimming: 3 bases; J trimming: 4 bases; junction bases outside the gene matches: 4. Germline V gene sequence: CDR1 MGHRA, CDR2 YSYEKL.

This chain's CDR3 is CASSQDFGTGGFEQYF. The CDR3 region has the DNA TGCGCCAGCAGCCAAGATTTCGGGACAGGGGGCTTCGAGCAGTACTTC. V and J are TRBV4-3 and TRBJ2-7; 12 bases are a match to TRBD1. With 0 bases clipped from V and 6 bases from J, the junction kept 6 bases outside the gene matches. The CDR3 runs 16 residues. Germline loops: CDR1 LGHNA, CDR2 YSLEER.

The chain couples TRBV28 to TRBJ2-1; 7 positions match TRBD2. The CDR3 has 15 amino acids. J gave up 4 bases and V 2 bases, and 5 bases lay outside the gene matches. Germline V gene sequence: CDR1 MDHEN, CDR2 SYDVKM. Here the CDR3 DNA reads TGTGCCAGCAGTTTAGCGGCTAGCGGATACAATGAGCAGTTCTTC. This encodes CASSLAASGYNEQFF.

The chain combines TRBV6-4 with TRBJ1-3, with D possibly matching TRBD1 (5 bases). CDR1 and CDR2 (germline): MRHNA, SNTAGT. Trimming took off 4 bases at V and 2 bases at J, with 6 bases between the two ends. The CDR3 runs to 13 residues. The CDR3 DNA reads as TGTGCCAGCAGTGCGACAGCTGGAAACACCATATATTTT. Residues: CASSATAGNTIYF.

The rearrangement links TRBV5-1 to TRBJ2-2; 8 positions match TRBD1. Germline CDR1 and CDR2: SGHRS and YFSETQ. Unmatched junction bases numbered 7, after V lost 3 bases and J lost 6 bases. The CDR3 consists of 15 residues. The CDR3 DNA sequence: TGCGCCAGCAGCTCGGGACAGGCCATGCCCGGGGAGCTGTTTTTT. It encodes CASSSGQAMPGELFF.

This clone appeared a few times. The V gene is TRBV5-1, the J gene TRBJ2-7; 7 nucleotides line up with TRBD1. Trimming at V came to 3 bases and at J to 3 bases, leaving 9 bases not matched to a gene. CDR3 size: 15 residues. Per the germline V gene, CDR1 is SGHRS and CDR2 is YFSETQ. The CDR3, as DNA: TGCGCCAGCAGCTGGGGACAGACCTCACACTACGAGCAGTACTTC. Protein product: CASSWGQTSHYEQYF.

This clone was detected once. The chain links TRBV27 to TRBJ1-1, with a tentative D call TRBD1 (5 bases). This CDR3 contains 14 residues. V lost 3 bases to trimming and J lost 7 bases, with 15 bases between them. The germline V gene has CDR1 MNHEY and CDR2 SMNVEV (reference sequence). The CDR3 DNA is TGTGCCAGCAGTTTCGGGACTGCGGCGCGTGAAGCTTTCTTT. It specifies CASSFGTAAREAFF.

The genes are TRBV28 and TRBJ2-4, with D unclear. CDR3 length: 15 residues. Trimming pared 2 bases from V and 1 base from J, leaving 9 bases between. Germline V lookup: CDR1 MDHEN, CDR2 SYDVKM. DNA for the CDR3: TGTGCCAGCAGTTTACAGGCAGTGGCCAAAAACATTCAGTACTTC. Protein sequence: CASSLQAVAKNIQYF. Filled out from reference TRBV28 and TRBJ2-4, the complete variable domain reads DVKVTQSSRYLVKRTGEKVFLECVQDMDHENMFWYRQDPGLGLRLIYFSYDVKMKEKGDIPEGYSVSREKKERFSLILESASTNQTSMYLCASSLQAVAKNIQYFGAGTRLSVL.

The V and J genes are TRBV4-1 and TRBJ2-7; tentative D call: TRBD1 (5 bases). The CDR3 contains 15 residues. From germline, CDR1 is MGHRA and CDR2 YSYEKL. Trimming cost V 1 base and J 0 bases, with 10 bases left between them. CDR3 sequence (DNA): TGCGCCAGCAGCCAAGCCCCTGACAGCTCCTACGAGCAGTACTTC. Translating gives CASSQAPDSSYEQYF.

The chain uses TRBV6-1 and TRBJ2-2; D not resolved. This CDR3 spans 13 amino acids. Germline V gives CDR1 MNHNS, CDR2 SASEGT. V gave up 4 bases and J gave up 1 base, with 4 bases separating them. The CDR3 reads CASSAGNTGELFF. Here the CDR3 DNA reads TGTGCCAGCAGTGCAGGGAACACCGGGGAGCTGTTTTTT.

The chain has TRBV6-6 and TRBJ1-1; 8 nucleotides agree with TRBD1. This CDR3 has 14 residues. V lost 6 bases, J lost 4 bases, and 7 bases stayed unmatched. CDR1 is MNHNY and CDR2 is SVGAGI in the germline V gene (reference sequence). CDR3 loop: CASSRQGLGTEAFF. The DNA for the CDR3 is TGTGCCAGCAGCCGACAGGGGCTAGGCACTGAAGCTTTCTTT.

The V gene is TRBV19, the J gene TRBJ2-7, with 8 bases that match TRBD1. CDR3 length equals 13 residues. The germline gives CDR1 LNHDA, CDR2 SQIVND (reference sequence). V trimming: 5 bases; J trimming: 4 bases; junction bases outside the gene matches: 4. The CDR3 region has the DNA TGTGCCAGTAGTGGACAGGGTGGGTACGAGCAGTACTTC. Protein product: CASSGQGGYEQYF.

The rearrangement joins TRBV11-2 to TRBJ1-2; 9 bases match TRBD1. CDR1 is SGHAT, CDR2 FQNNGV, per germline. CDR3 length: 16 amino acids. V lost 7 bases, J lost 7 bases, and 16 bases stayed unmatched. The chain's CDR3 is CASKSLRTGEFFGYTF. CDR3 nucleotides: TGTGCCAGCAAGAGCCTAAGGACAGGGGAATTCTTTGGCTACACCTTC.